This T cell receptor beta chain originates from a study of immune evolution from preneoplasia to lung adenocarcinoma. Whole-study results and caveats: Normal lung had the highest top T cell clone frequencies.

The trim removed 0 bases at V and 3 bases at J, leaving 8 bases unmatched. The length of the CDR3 is 17 residues. Germline CDR1 and CDR2: KGHSH and LQKENI. The data were produced by immunoSEQ multiplex PCR, yet TCRdb's version contains in-frame clones alone and is incomplete. The sample shows 25,000 to 30,000 clones, just under 75% of them seen only once. This clone showed up just a few times. Its antigen is as yet unknown. The sequenced sample consisted of FFPE invasive lung adenocarcinoma tissue. The receptor comes from a person in their sixties or seventies with invasive lung adenocarcinoma. Some clones in this sample may be carry-over from other donors' samples. The chain recombines TRBV18 with TRBJ2-1; 7 bases are shared with TRBD2. The CDR3 is CASSPPAGVSGYNEQFF. The CDR3 DNA reads as TGTGCCAGCTCACCACCGGCGGGAGTGTCGGGCTACAATGAGCAGTTCTTC.